This T cell receptor (beta chain) was profiled in a study of T cells in Graves' hyperthyroidism and ophthalmopathy. Study conclusions and caveats: Blood held most thyroid clonotypes expanded above 0.001 frequency.

TCR beta CDR3 sequences were amplified from RNA transcripts. During a first-round RT-PCR of the TCR CDR3, the HTBI primer set was used. TCRdb analysed the multiplex PCR reads with MiXCR anew, one entry per CDR3 protein. Of a few hundred thousand distinct CDR3 sequences listed, 46% are singletons. V was pared by 2 bases and J by 6 bases, with 10 bases between. Per the germline V gene, CDR1 is SGHAT and CDR2 is FQNNGV. The CDR3 is made up of 13 amino acids. As regards this clonotype: Antigen: not known.

Stable disease denoted Graves' hyperthyroidism without ophthalmopathy progression within 18 months. Sequencing was performed on peripheral blood or thyroid tissue (not recorded which). The chain carries TRBV11-2 and TRBJ1-2; D ambiguous. This TCR came from a woman aged 18-29 years with Graves' hyperthyroidism. The CDR3 loop is CASSLSTDHGYTF. The CDR3 DNA follows: TGTGCCAGCAGCTTATCTACGGACCATGGCTACACCTTC.